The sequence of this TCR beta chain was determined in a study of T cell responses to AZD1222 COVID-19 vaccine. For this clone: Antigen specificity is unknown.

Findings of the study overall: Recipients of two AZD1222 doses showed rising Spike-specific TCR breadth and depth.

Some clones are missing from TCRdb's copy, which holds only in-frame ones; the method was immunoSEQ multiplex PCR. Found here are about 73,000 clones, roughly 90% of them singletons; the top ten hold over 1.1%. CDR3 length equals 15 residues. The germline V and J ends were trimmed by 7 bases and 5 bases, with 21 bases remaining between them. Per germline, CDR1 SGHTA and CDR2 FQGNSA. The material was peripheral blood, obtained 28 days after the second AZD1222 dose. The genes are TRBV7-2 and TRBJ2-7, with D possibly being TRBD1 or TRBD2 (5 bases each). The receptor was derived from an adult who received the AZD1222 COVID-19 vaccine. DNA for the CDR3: TGTGCCAGCACCCAGAGTGGGGGTCTCTCTCACGAGCAGTACTTC. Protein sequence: CASTQSGGLSHEQYF.